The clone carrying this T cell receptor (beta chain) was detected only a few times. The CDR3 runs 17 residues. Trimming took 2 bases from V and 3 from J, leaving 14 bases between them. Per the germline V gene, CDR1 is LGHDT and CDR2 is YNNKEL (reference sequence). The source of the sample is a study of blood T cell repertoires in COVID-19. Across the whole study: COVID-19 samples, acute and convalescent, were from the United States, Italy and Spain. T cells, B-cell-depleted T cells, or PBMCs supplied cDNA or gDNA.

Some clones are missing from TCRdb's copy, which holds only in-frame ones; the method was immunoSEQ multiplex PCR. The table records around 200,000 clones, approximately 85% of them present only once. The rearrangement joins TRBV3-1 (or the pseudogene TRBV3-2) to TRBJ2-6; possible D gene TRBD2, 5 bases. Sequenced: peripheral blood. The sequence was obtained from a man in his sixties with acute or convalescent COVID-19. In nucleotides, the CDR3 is TGTGCCAGCAGCCAATCTTCGGGGAGAGGTGGGGCCAACGTCCTGACTTTC. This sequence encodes CASSQSSGRGGANVLTF.